What follows is one T cell receptor beta chain and its context. Its specificity is unknown. These data originate in a study of cytomegalovirus exposure and HLA in healthy donors. Findings and limits, study-wide: According to reports, the classifier identified cytomegalovirus status with high specificity and sensitivity. Most observed TCR sequences were rare, whereas some public TCRs were detected in many donors.

Germline CDR1 and CDR2: SGHRS and YFSETQ. Trimming stripped 1 base from V and 4 bases from J, with 12 bases between. The CDR3 covers 15 residues. Researchers ran the PCR with 60 Vbeta and 13 Jbeta primers. Authors' data handling: Later analysis identified tens of millions of unique TCR beta chains, about 11 million shared. Libraries were prepared by immunoSEQ multiplex PCR; TCRdb keeps only in-frame clonotypes and omits some of them. Clonal size and the V and J genes are those of that table, whereas D and trimming came from the DNA. The sample shows more than 80,000 clones, 60% to 65% of them seen only once.

The source of this sequence is a human donor in good health. Sequencing was done on a sample of PBMCs. V gene TRBV5-1 combines with J gene TRBJ2-1; D possibly corresponds to TRBD1 (5 bases). The CDR3 sequence is CASSLPFDSYNEQFF. The CDR3 coding sequence is TGCGCCAGCAGCTTGCCCTTCGACAGTTACAATGAGCAGTTCTTC.